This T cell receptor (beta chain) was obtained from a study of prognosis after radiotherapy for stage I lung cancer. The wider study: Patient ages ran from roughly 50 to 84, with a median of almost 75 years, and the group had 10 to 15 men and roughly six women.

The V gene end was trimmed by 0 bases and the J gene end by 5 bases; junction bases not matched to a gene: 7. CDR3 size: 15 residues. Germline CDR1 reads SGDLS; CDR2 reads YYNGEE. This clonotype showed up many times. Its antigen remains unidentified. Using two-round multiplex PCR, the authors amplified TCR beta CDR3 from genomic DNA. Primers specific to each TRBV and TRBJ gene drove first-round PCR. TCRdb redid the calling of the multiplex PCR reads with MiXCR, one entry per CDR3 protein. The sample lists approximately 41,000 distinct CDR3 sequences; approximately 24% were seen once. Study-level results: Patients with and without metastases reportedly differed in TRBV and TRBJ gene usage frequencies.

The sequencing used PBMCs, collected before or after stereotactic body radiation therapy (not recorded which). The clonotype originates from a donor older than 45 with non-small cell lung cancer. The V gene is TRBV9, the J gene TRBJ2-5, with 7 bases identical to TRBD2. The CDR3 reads CASSVGWGGFETQYF. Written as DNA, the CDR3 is TGTGCCAGCAGCGTAGGGTGGGGAGGGTTTGAGACCCAGTACTTC.